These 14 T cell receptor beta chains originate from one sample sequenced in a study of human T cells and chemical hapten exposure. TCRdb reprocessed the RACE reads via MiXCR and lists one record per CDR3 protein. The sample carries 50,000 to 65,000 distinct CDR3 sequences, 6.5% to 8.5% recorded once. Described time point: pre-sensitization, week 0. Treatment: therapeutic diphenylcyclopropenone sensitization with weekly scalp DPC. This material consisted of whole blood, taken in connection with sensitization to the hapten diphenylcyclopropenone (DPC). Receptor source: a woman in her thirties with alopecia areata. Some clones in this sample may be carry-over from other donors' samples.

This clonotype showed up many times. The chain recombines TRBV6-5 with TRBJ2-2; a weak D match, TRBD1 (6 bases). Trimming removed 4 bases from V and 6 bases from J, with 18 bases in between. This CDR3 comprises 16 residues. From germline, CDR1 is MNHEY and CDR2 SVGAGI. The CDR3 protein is CASSLGQLMVSGELFF. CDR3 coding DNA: TGTGCCAGCAGTTTAGGACAGTTGATGGTGTCCGGGGAGCTGTTTTTT.

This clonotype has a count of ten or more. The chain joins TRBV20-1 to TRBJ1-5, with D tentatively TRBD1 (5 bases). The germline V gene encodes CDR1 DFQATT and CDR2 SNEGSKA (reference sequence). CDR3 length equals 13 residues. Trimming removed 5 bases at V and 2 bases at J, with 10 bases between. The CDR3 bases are TGCAGTGCTCATAGGGGCCGCAATCAGCCCCAGCATTTT. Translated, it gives CSAHRGRNQPQHF.

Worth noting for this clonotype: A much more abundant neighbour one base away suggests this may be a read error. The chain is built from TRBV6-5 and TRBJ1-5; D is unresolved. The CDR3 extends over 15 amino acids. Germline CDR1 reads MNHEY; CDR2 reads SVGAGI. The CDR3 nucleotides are TGTGCCAGAAGTTACTCGAAACAGACGGAGCAGCCCCAGCATTTT. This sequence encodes CARSYSKQTEQPQHF.

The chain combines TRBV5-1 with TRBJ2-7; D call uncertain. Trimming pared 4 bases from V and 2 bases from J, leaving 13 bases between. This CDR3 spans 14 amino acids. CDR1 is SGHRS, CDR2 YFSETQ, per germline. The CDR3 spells CASSHPDGPYEQYF. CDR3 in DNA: TGCGCCAGCAGCCACCCGGACGGACCCTACGAGCAGTACTTC.

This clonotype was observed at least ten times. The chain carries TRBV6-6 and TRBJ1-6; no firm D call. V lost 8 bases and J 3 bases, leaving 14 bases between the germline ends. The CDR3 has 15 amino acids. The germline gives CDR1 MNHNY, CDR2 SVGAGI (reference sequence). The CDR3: CASSEDLLYNSPLHF. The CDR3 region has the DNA TGTGCCAGCTCGGAGGACCTTCTCTATAATTCACCCCTCCACTTT.

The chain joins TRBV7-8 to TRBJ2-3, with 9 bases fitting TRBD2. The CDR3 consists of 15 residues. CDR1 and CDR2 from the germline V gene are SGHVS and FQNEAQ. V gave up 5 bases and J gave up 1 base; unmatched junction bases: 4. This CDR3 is CASSMGLAGTDTQYF. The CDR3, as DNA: TGTGCCAGCAGCATGGGACTAGCAGGCACAGATACGCAGTATTTT.

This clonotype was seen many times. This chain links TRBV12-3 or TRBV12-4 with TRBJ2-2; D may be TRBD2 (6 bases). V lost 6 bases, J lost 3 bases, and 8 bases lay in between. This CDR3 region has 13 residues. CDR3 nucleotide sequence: TGTGCCAGCAGAAGGGACTACACCGGGGAGCTGTTTTTT. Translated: CASRRDYTGELFF.

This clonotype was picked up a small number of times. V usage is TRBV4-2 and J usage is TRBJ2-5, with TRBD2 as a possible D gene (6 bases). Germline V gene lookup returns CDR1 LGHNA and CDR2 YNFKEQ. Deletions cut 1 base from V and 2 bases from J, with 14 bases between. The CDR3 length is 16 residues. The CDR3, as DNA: TGTGCCAGCAGCCAAGGCGATAGCGGTGATCAAGAGACCCAGTACTTC. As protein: CASSQGDSGDQETQYF.

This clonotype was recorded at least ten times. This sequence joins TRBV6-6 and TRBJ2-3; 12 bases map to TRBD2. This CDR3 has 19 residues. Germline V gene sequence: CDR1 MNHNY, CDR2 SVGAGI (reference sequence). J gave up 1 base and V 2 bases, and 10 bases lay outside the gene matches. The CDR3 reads CASSYPSSWTSGGTDTQYF. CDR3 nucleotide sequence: TGTGCCAGCAGTTACCCAAGCTCATGGACTAGCGGGGGCACAGATACGCAGTATTTT.

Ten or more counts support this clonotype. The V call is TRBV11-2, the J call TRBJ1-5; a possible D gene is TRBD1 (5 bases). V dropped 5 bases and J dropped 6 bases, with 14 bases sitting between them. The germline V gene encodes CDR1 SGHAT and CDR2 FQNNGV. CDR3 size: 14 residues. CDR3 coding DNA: TGTGCCAGCAGCGCCTCCTTGGGGGGTCAGCCCCAGCATTTT. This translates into CASSASLGGQPQHF.

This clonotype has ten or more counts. DNA of the CDR3: TGTGCCAGCAGCCTAACCCGGACAGGACTCTCTGGAAACACCATATATTTT. Translation: CASSLTRTGLSGNTIYF. The chain combines TRBV2 with TRBJ1-3, with 7 bases aligning to TRBD1. The CDR3 runs to 17 residues. The V and J ends lost 6 bases and 0 bases, in that order; junction bases with no gene match: 11. CDR1 and CDR2 (germline): SNHLY, FYNNEI.

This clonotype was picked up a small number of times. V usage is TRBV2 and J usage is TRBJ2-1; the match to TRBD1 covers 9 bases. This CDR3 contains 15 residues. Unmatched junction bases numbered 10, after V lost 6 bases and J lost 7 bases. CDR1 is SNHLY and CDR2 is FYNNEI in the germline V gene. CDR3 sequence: CASRFPGQGWNEQFF. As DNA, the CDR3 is TGTGCCAGCAGATTTCCGGGACAGGGATGGAATGAGCAGTTCTTC. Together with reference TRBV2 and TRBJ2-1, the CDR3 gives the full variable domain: EPEVTQTPSHQVTQMGQEVILRCVPISNHLYFYWYRQILGQKVEFLVSFYNNEISEKSEIFDDQFSVERPDGSNFTLKIRSTKLEDSAMYFCASRFPGQGWNEQFFGPGTRLTVL.

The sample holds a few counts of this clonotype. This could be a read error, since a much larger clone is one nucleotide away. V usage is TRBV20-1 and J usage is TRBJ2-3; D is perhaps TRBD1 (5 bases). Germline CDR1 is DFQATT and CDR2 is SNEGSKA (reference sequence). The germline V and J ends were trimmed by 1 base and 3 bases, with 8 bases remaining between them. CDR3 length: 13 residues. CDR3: CSARVQGTDTQYF. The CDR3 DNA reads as TGCAGTGCTAGAGTTCAGGGTACAGATACGCAGTATTTT.

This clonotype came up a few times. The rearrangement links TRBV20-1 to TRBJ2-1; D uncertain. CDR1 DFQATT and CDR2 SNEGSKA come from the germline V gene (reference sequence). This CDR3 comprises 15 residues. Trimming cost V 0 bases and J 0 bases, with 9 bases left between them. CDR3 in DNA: TGCAGTGCTAGAGATATGGAAAGCTCCTACAATGAGCAGTTCTTC. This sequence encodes CSARDMESSYNEQFF.